A selection of T cell receptor beta chains follows, all from one sample in a study of cytomegalovirus exposure and HLA in healthy donors. TCRdb's copy holds only in-frame clones and misses some; the assay was immunoSEQ multiplex PCR. The sample has 65,000 to 75,000 clones, 95% to 96% seen once; the top ten hold 4.5%. The sample comprised PBMCs. The receptors come from a woman between 18 and 29 years old in good health and CMV-seropositive. The CDR3 runs from the conserved cysteine through the conserved F or W. The order of the fields is D gene, clone size, J gene, V gene, CDR3 DNA, CDR3 protein. The D gene is left open where the match is weak. Size values are once, few and many counts, or a class for expanded clones, and some rows have none.

TRBD2 | . | TRBJ2-1 | TRBV11-3 | TGTGCCAGCAGCTTAGATACAAGCGGGAGTTACAATGAGCAGTTCTTC | CASSLDTSGSYNEQFF
TRBD2 | . | TRBJ2-5 | TRBV2 | TGTGCCAGCAGGGGGACTAGCGGGAGGGGAGAGACCCAGTACTTC | CASRGTSGRGETQYF
. | . | TRBJ2-5 | TRBV7-9 | TGTGCCAGCAGGTCTACGGGAGTTCAAGAGACCCAGTACTTC | CASRSTGVQETQYF
. | . | TRBJ2-3 | TRBV5-1 | TGCGCCAGCAGCCTGGGCCGCGGGGGCGCGGGCACAGATACGCAGTATTTT | CASSLGRGGAGTDTQYF
. | . | TRBJ1-3 | TRBV5-4 | TGTGCCAGCAGCTTACAGGGCCCGGGAAACACCATATATTTT | CASSLQGPGNTIYF
. | . | TRBJ2-2 | TRBV29-1 | TGCAGCGTTGGCTTTCTAGGGGCAGCCTCCGGGGAGCTGTTTTTT | CSVGFLGAASGELFF
TRBD1 | few | TRBJ2-3 | TRBV18 | TGTGCCAGCTCACCGTCCGGGACAGGGCCTCGAAATACGCAGTATTTT | CASSPSGTGPRNTQYF
TRBD1 | . | TRBJ1-2 | TRBV19 | TGTGCCAGTAGGGGACAGGGGGACTATGGCTACACCTTC | CASRGQGDYGYTF
TRBD1 | . | TRBJ2-5 | TRBV7-2 | TGTGCCAGCAGCTCGCAGACAGGGTTGAGAGAGACCCAGTACTTC | CASSSQTGLRETQYF
. | . | TRBJ2-7 | TRBV6-5 | TGTGCCAGCAGTTACTCCTCAGGAACCTCCTACGAGCAGTACTTC | CASSYSSGTSYEQYF
TRBD2 | . | TRBJ2-3 | TRBV27 | TGTGCCAGCAGTGCTCCGGGGGGGGCGCAGTATTTT | CASSAPGGAQYF
. | . | TRBJ1-2 | TRBV28 | TGTGCCAGCAGTTTAGGGGGGACGGGCTATGGCTACACCTTC | CASSLGGTGYGYTF
TRBD1 | once | TRBJ2-1 | TRBV11-2 | TGTGCCAGCAGCTGGGGGTTACTTGGGACAGGGCAGAATGAGCAGTTCTTC | CASSWGLLGTGQNEQFF
TRBD2 | . | TRBJ2-7 | TRBV27 | TGTGCCAGCAGGCCAACTAGCGGGAGATTGTACGAGCAGTACTTC | CASRPTSGRLYEQYF
. | once | TRBJ2-5 | TRBV7-3 | TGTGCCAGCAGCTTAGCGGGAGAGACCCAGTACTTC | CASSLAGETQYF
TRBD2 | . | TRBJ2-7 | TRBV7-2 | TGTGCCAGCACCTATATCCCGGCGGGAGCTGGCGAGCAGTACTTC | CASTYIPAGAGEQYF
TRBD2 | once | TRBJ2-7 | TRBV27 | TGTGCCAGCAGTTATAAGCGGGAGCTCTCAAGCGAGCAGTACTTC | CASSYKRELSSEQYF
TRBD1 | . | TRBJ1-5 | TRBV19 | TGTGCCAGTAGTATGGGGACAGCAAGAAATCAGCCCCAGCATTTT | CASSMGTARNQPQHF